One sample yielded the 26 T cell receptor beta chains listed below, sequenced in a study of T cell repertoires in cytomegalovirus infection. A single record per CDR3 protein comes from TCRdb applying MiXCR to the reads. Of a few hundred thousand distinct CDR3 sequences listed, approximately 9.1% are singletons. The specimen was PBMCs. All receptors come from a human donor in good health (CMV status not recorded). Some clones in this sample may be carry-over from other donors' samples.

This clonotype was counted many times. This sequence joins TRBV11-2 and TRBJ2-5; 7 bases align to TRBD1. J gave up 1 base and V 5 bases, and 7 bases lay outside the gene matches. Germline V gene lookup returns CDR1 SGHAT and CDR2 FQNNGV. This CDR3 has 15 amino acids. The CDR3 here is CASSPVGTAQETQYF. In DNA form, the CDR3 reads TGTGCCAGCAGCCCTGTGGGGACAGCCCAAGAGACCCAGTACTTC.

This clonotype was seen a handful of times. This CDR3 is CASSTGGYTDTQYF. The CDR3 nucleotides read TGCGCCAGCAGTACCGGGGGTTACACAGATACGCAGTATTTT. The rearrangement joins TRBV5-1 to TRBJ2-3, with D possibly matching TRBD2 (6 bases). Germline V gene sequence: CDR1 SGHRS, CDR2 YFSETQ. The CDR3 contains 14 residues. V was trimmed by 5 bases and J by 2 bases, leaving 12 bases between them.

The V gene is TRBV20-1, the J gene TRBJ2-5; 14 bases fit TRBD2. The junction had 6 bases not matched to a gene; V was cut back by 6 bases and J by 0 bases. CDR3 size: 16 residues. Germline values: CDR1 DFQATT, CDR2 SNEGSKA (reference sequence). CDR3 in amino acids: CSAAGLAGVYQETQYF. CDR3 bases: TGCAGTGCGGCGGGACTAGCGGGAGTTTACCAAGAGACCCAGTACTTC.

This clonotype has ten or more counts. For the CDR3, the DNA is TGTGCCAGCAGCTGGGGACGGTCTAATGAAAAACTGTTTTTT. Amino acid sequence: CASSWGRSNEKLFF. The gene calls are TRBV7-8 and TRBJ1-4, with a weak D call TRBD1 (5 bases). There are 14 residues in the CDR3. CDR1 is SGHVS and CDR2 is FQNEAQ in the germline V gene. V lost 4 bases and J 3 bases, leaving 9 bases between the germline ends.

This clonotype was seen many times. V and J are TRBV7-9 and TRBJ2-5, with TRBD2 identical over 12 bases. Germline V gene data show CDR1 as SEHNR and CDR2 as FQNEAQ (reference sequence). With 5 bases clipped from V and 3 bases from J, the junction kept 4 bases outside the gene matches. The CDR3 has 15 amino acids. The CDR3 coding sequence is TGTGCCAGCAGCGTGCCTAGCGGGGGGGAAGAGACCCAGTACTTC. Translated, it gives CASSVPSGGEETQYF.

In this sample, this clonotype turned up many times. The V call is TRBV7-9, the J call TRBJ1-5; D is possibly TRBD1 (5 bases). Germline V gene data show CDR1 as SEHNR and CDR2 as FQNEAQ (reference sequence). The CDR3 has 15 amino acids. V lost 5 bases and J 2 bases, leaving 13 bases between the germline ends. CDR3: CASSIGGLGNQPQHF. The CDR3 DNA follows: TGTGCCAGCAGCATCGGGGGGTTGGGCAATCAGCCCCAGCATTTT.

The rearrangement links TRBV4-3 to TRBJ2-7; weak D call: TRBD2 (6 bases). The CDR3 spans 17 residues. Trimming took 0 bases from V and 2 from J, leaving 17 bases between them. The germline CDR1 and CDR2 sequences are LGHNA and YSLEER. DNA of the CDR3: TGCGCCAGCAGCCAAGATCTCCTAGGACTAAACCCCTACGAGCAGTACTTC. Translated, it gives CASSQDLLGLNPYEQYF.

The chain is built from TRBV20-1 and TRBJ1-6; 10 bases match TRBD1. Germline CDR1 is DFQATT and CDR2 is SNEGSKA (reference sequence). The CDR3 contains 14 residues. V gave up 6 bases and J gave up 9 bases; unmatched junction bases: 8. CDR3 sequence: CSAKTGGVGSPLHF. The CDR3 DNA sequence: TGCAGTGCAAAGACAGGGGGCGTAGGTTCACCCCTCCACTTT.

Ten or more counts support this clonotype. The V call is TRBV7-2, the J call TRBJ2-3; 8 bases match TRBD1. The CDR3 contains 15 residues. The V gene's germline CDR1 is SGHTA and CDR2 FQGNSA. Unmatched junction bases numbered 7, after V lost 2 bases and J lost 6 bases. CDR3 nucleotide sequence: TGTGCCAGCAGCTTATACGACAGGGGATGGGATACGCAGTATTTT. Amino acid sequence: CASSLYDRGWDTQYF.

This clonotype has at least ten counts. The CDR3 nucleotides are TGTGCCAGCAGCAAAAGGGGGGGCTATCAGCCCCAGCATTTT. Protein product: CASSKRGGYQPQHF. V and J are TRBV7-2 and TRBJ1-5; tentatively, D is TRBD1 (6 bases). V shed 5 bases and J shed 5 bases, with 13 bases lying between them. Germline CDR1 SGHTA, CDR2 FQGNSA. The CDR3 extends over 14 amino acids.

The gene calls are TRBV28 and TRBJ1-1; D gene unclear. The CDR3 consists of 15 residues. Per the germline V gene, CDR1 is MDHEN and CDR2 is SYDVKM. Trimming took 1 base from V and 3 from J, leaving 12 bases between them. This CDR3 is CASSLLGTKDTEAFF. CDR3 coding DNA: TGTGCCAGCAGTTTATTGGGCACTAAGGACACTGAAGCTTTCTTT.

In this sample, this clonotype turned up a few times. V is TRBV20-1 and J is TRBJ2-3; 10 bases fit TRBD2. Germline-derived CDR1 and CDR2 are DFQATT and SNEGSKA (reference sequence). This CDR3 comprises 18 residues. Trimming removed 0 bases from V and 6 bases from J; junction bases left unmatched: 15. The CDR3 sequence is CSARDNLKASGSVDTQYF. The CDR3 DNA is TGCAGTGCTAGAGATAATCTTAAGGCTAGCGGGAGTGTGGATACGCAGTATTTT.

There are many counts of this clonotype. This chain links TRBV7-8 with TRBJ1-5; TRBD1 agrees at 9 bases. V lost 1 base to trimming and J lost 6 bases; unmatched junction nucleotides: 7. This CDR3 spans 16 amino acids. Germline assignment: CDR1 SGHVS and CDR2 FQNEAQ. CDR3 DNA: TGTGCCAGCAGCTTAGTGGGGGGACAGGGACGTCAGCCCCAGCATTTT. This translates into CASSLVGGQGRQPQHF.

The chain joins TRBV19 to TRBJ2-3; 7 bases align to TRBD2. The CDR3 has 15 residues. The V gene's germline CDR1 is LNHDA and CDR2 SQIVND (reference sequence). Unmatched junction bases numbered 9, after V lost 9 bases and J lost 0 bases. This chain's CDR3 is CASGIRGGSTDTQYF. The CDR3 DNA reads as TGTGCCAGCGGCATCCGGGGAGGGAGCACAGATACGCAGTATTTT.

This clonotype was observed at least ten times. The chain employs TRBV5-5 and TRBJ1-1, with D unclear. The CDR3 loop spans 13 amino acids. V lost 4 bases and J lost 6, with 13 bases in between. Germline CDR1 SGHKS, CDR2 YYEKEE (reference sequence). CDR3 in DNA: TGTGCCAGCAGCCACCTTACGGGCCCTGAAGCTTTCTTT. As protein: CASSHLTGPEAFF.

For this clonotype: This could be a read error, since a much larger clone is one nucleotide away. This chain connects TRBV2 to TRBJ2-1, with TRBD2 as a possible D gene (5 bases). V dropped 10 bases and J dropped 0 bases, with 16 bases sitting between them. Germline loops: CDR1 SNHLY, CDR2 FYNNEI. The length of the CDR3 is 15 residues. CDR3 bases: TGTGCCAACATTCTGGACCGGGGCTCCTACAATGAGCAGTTCTTC. It codes for CANILDRGSYNEQFF. Full variable domain (rest looked up from reference TRBV2 and TRBJ2-1): EPEVTQTPSHQVTQMGQEVILRCVPISNHLYFYWYRQILGQKVEFLVSFYNNEISEKSEIFDDQFSVERPDGSNFTLKIRSTKLEDSAMYFCANILDRGSYNEQFFGPGTRLTVL.

This clonotype was found a few times. The chain has TRBV12-3 or TRBV12-4 and TRBJ2-5; TRBD2 matches at 14 bases. V trimming: 5 bases; J trimming: 5 bases; junction bases outside the gene matches: 10. The CDR3 sequence is 17 residues long. As DNA, the CDR3 is TGTGCCAGCAGTCTCCGACTAGCGGGGGGGTCGGGGGAGACCCAGTACTTC. Its protein product is CASSLRLAGGSGETQYF.

This clonotype was observed at least ten times. The chain joins TRBV7-2 to TRBJ2-2; D remains ambiguous. Germline V lookup: CDR1 SGHTA, CDR2 FQGNSA. The length of the CDR3 is 16 residues. Between the trimmed V and J ends, which lost 1 base and 0 bases, there was a span of 9 bases. The CDR3 DNA reads as TGTGCCAGCAGCTTAGGTCCGGTTACGAACACCGGGGAGCTGTTTTTT. Translated, it gives CASSLGPVTNTGELFF.

This rearrangement joins TRBV29-1 to TRBJ1-1; no definite D call. With 6 bases removed from V and 0 bases from J, the gap between germline ends came to 5 bases. The CDR3 has 11 amino acids. From germline, CDR1 is SQVTM and CDR2 ANQGSEA. CDR3 in DNA: TGCAGCGTGACCATGAACACTGAAGCTTTCTTT. This encodes CSVTMNTEAFF.

This clonotype was seen ten or more times. The genes are TRBV29-1 and TRBJ2-1; 7 nucleotides agree with TRBD2. Germline trimming cut 1 base from V and 3 bases from J; bases unmatched to any gene: 3. The CDR3 runs 14 residues. Germline CDR1 reads SQVTM; CDR2 reads ANQGSEA. The CDR3 sequence: CSVEGAGNYNEQFF. CDR3 bases: TGCAGCGTTGAAGGAGCGGGGAACTACAATGAGCAGTTCTTC.

There are many counts of this clonotype. The genes are TRBV7-2 and TRBJ2-2; TRBD1 matches 9 bases. V lost 6 bases, J lost 4 bases, and 9 bases stayed unmatched. CDR1 is SGHTA and CDR2 is FQGNSA in the germline V gene. CDR3 length: 16 residues. CDR3 amino acids: CASRPAGTGRTGELFF. The CDR3 DNA is TGTGCCAGCAGACCCGCCGGGACAGGGCGCACCGGGGAGCTGTTTTTT.

This clonotype was seen repeatedly, ten times or more. The chain is built from TRBV4-1 and TRBJ2-5; 7 bases align to TRBD2. V gave up 0 bases and J gave up 5 bases; unmatched junction bases: 12. The CDR3 runs to 17 residues. Per germline, CDR1 MGHRA and CDR2 YSYEKL. As DNA, the CDR3 is TGCGCCAGCAGCCAAGATTTTTGGAGAACTAGCGTTGAGACCCAGTACTTC. Its protein product is CASSQDFWRTSVETQYF.

This clonotype was found many times. CDR3 DNA sequence: TGCAGCGTTGGAAGGCAGGGGACTGAAGCTTTCTTT. Residues: CSVGRQGTEAFF. The rearrangement uses TRBV29-1 and TRBJ1-1; weak D call: TRBD1 (6 bases). The CDR3 loop spans 12 amino acids. Trimming took 4 bases from V and 5 from J, leaving 11 bases between them. The V gene's germline CDR1 is SQVTM and CDR2 ANQGSEA.

This clonotype has at least ten counts. The chain has TRBV7-2 and TRBJ2-6, with D unclear. Trimming shortened V by 5 bases and J by 2 bases, and 10 bases separated the two germline ends. This CDR3 comprises 15 residues. Looked up from germline, CDR1 is SGHTA and CDR2 is FQGNSA. The CDR3 loop reads CASSRSTAGANVLTF. In nucleotides, the CDR3 is TGTGCCAGCAGCCGCTCTACAGCTGGGGCCAACGTCCTGACTTTC. The full variable domain, rest sourced from reference TRBV7-2 and TRBJ2-6, is GAGVSQSPSNKVTEKGKDVELRCDPISGHTALYWYRQSLGQGLEFLIYFQGNSAPDKSGLPSDRFSAERTGGSVSTLTIQRTQQEDSAVYLCASSRSTAGANVLTFGAGSRLTVL.

This clonotype appeared many times. The chain is built from TRBV14 and TRBJ2-1; TRBD1 agrees at 10 bases. V was clipped by 0 bases and J by 7 bases; unmatched bases: 9. Germline V gene data show CDR1 as SGHDN and CDR2 as FVKESK. The CDR3 has 17 residues. The CDR3 protein is CASSQDRWTGGYNEQFF. DNA of the CDR3: TGTGCCAGCAGCCAAGACCGCTGGACAGGGGGATATAATGAGCAGTTCTTC.

This clonotype was found a few times. The gene calls are TRBV12-3 or TRBV12-4 and TRBJ1-5, with D tentatively TRBD1 (5 bases). The CDR3 extends over 14 amino acids. Trimming took 6 bases from V and 6 from J, leaving 15 bases between them. This chain's CDR3 is CASSPQGTGQPQHF. In DNA, the CDR3 is TGTGCCAGCAGCCCCCAGGGTACGGGTCAGCCCCAGCATTTT.